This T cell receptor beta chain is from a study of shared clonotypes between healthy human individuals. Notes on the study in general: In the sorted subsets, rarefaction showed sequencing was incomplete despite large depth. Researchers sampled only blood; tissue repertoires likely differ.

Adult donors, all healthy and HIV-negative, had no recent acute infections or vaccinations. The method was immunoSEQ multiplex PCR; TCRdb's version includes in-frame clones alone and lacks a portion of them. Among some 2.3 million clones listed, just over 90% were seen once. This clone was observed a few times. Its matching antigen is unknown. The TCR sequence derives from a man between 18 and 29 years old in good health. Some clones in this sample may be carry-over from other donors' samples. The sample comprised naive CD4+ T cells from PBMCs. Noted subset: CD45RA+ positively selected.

The CDR3 DNA reads as TGTGCCTGGAGTGCCCAAGGCGCAGAAGCTTTCTTT. Its translation: CAWSAQGAEAFF. The rearrangement links TRBV30 to TRBJ1-1, with no clear D. With 1 base removed from V and 8 bases from J, the gap between germline ends came to 11 bases. Per germline, CDR1 GTSNPN and CDR2 SVGIG (reference sequence). The CDR3 covers 12 residues.